The clone carrying this T cell receptor beta chain is a singleton in its sample. Its antigen is still unknown. The data belong to a study of OX40 agonist ivuxolimab in advanced cancers. Study information: Patients achieving partial responses numbered three: one hepatocellular carcinoma case and two cutaneous melanoma cases.

The CDR3 extends over 16 amino acids. The germline V gene has CDR1 MNHEY and CDR2 SVGAGI. V dropped 1 base and J dropped 1; count of bases not matched to a gene: 7. Generated by immunoSEQ multiplex PCR, the TCRdb table keeps only in-frame clones and is missing some. The sample carries 40,000 to 60,000 clones, roughly 90% recorded once. Overall study results and limits: Patients with a partial response at 0.1-3.0 mg/kg had among the lowest clonal expansion.

This specimen consisted of CD4+ or CD8+ T cells sorted from blood, obtained in a trial of the OX40 agonist ivuxolimab. This chain links TRBV6-5 with TRBJ2-7; 7 positions match TRBD1. This receptor was identified in an adult with an advanced solid tumor such as melanoma, head and neck, liver or kidney cancer. CDR3 residues: CASSYFFGQASYEQYF. In nucleotides, the CDR3 is TGTGCCAGCAGTTACTTCTTCGGACAGGCATCCTACGAGCAGTACTTC.